What follows describes a single T cell receptor beta chain. As processed by the authors: Estimates of nucleated cell counts were drawn from the amplification of reference gene primers. TCRdb's copy holds only in-frame clones and misses some; the assay was immunoSEQ multiplex PCR. Clone size and the V and J calls come from that table; the DNA yielded D and trimming. The sample shows roughly 240,000 clones, about 88% of them seen only once. CDR3 length equals 14 residues. V was clipped by 7 bases and J by 2 bases, with 14 bases between them. Per the germline V gene, CDR1 is SGHDT and CDR2 is YYEEEE. The sample comes from a study of blood T cell repertoires in COVID-19. Study context: Samples taken during acute and convalescent COVID-19 were collected in the United States, Italy and Spain. PBMCs, B-cell-depleted T cells, or T cells provided the cDNA or gDNA that made up the material.

The sequence was obtained from a man aged 18 to 30 with active or convalescent COVID-19. The genes are TRBV5-6 and TRBJ2-3, with no clear D. Sequences were obtained from peripheral blood. Here the CDR3 DNA reads TGTGCCAGCCACTGGGCCTATTTCACAGATACGCAGTATTTT. Its translation is CASHWAYFTDTQYF.